These 4 T cell receptor beta chains came from one sample sequenced in a study of OX40 agonist ivuxolimab in advanced cancers. Generated by immunoSEQ multiplex PCR, the TCRdb table keeps only in-frame clones and is missing some. The sample records 16,000 or so clones, around nine tenths being singletons. The material sequenced was CD4+ or CD8+ T cells sorted from blood, taken in a trial of the OX40 agonist ivuxolimab. Receptors were obtained from an adult with an advanced solid tumor such as melanoma, head and neck, liver or kidney cancer.

V and J are TRBV14 and TRBJ1-4, with D possibly TRBD1 on 5 matching bases. Germline CDR1 and CDR2: SGHDN and FVKESK. CDR3 size: 17 residues. V lost 0 bases, J lost 7 bases, and 18 bases lay in between. CDR3 in DNA: TGTGCCAGCAGCCAAGACAGGGCCGCGCCTAATGGTGAAAAACTGTTTTTT. Translated: CASSQDRAAPNGEKLFF. Combining the CDR3 with reference TRBV14 and TRBJ1-4 gives the whole variable domain EAGVTQFPSHSVIEKGQTVTLRCDPISGHDNLYWYRRVMGKEIKFLLHFVKESKQDESGMPNNRFLAERTGGTYSTLKVQPAELEDSGVYFCASSQDRAAPNGEKLFFGSGTQLSVL.

The rearrangement links TRBV6-7 to TRBJ2-2; TRBD2 aligns across 10 bases. TRBV6-7 is noted as an ORF with a role that remains uncertain. Unmatched junction bases numbered 6, after V lost 7 bases and J lost 7 bases. The CDR3 loop spans 14 amino acids. CDR3 sequence: CASTSLAGVGELFF. CDR3 bases: TGTGCCAGCACCTCCCTAGCGGGAGTCGGGGAGCTGTTTTTT.

The chain uses TRBV19 and TRBJ2-7, with a weak D call TRBD1 (6 bases). Germline-derived CDR1 and CDR2 are LNHDA and SQIVND (reference sequence). CDR3 size: 13 residues. Deletions cut 6 bases from V and 3 bases from J, with 12 bases between. CDR3 residues: CASSRTADYEQYF. CDR3 nucleotides: TGTGCCAGTAGCCGGACAGCGGACTACGAGCAGTACTTC.

This rearrangement joins TRBV18 to TRBJ2-7; D uncertain. The germline CDR1 and CDR2 sequences are KGHSH and LQKENI. The CDR3 is made up of 11 amino acids. Deletions cut 6 bases from V and 7 bases from J, with 10 bases between. CDR3 amino acids: CASSPSREQYF. The CDR3 DNA follows: TGTGCCAGCTCCCCTTCGAGGGAGCAGTACTTC.